Given below is one T cell receptor (beta chain) in context. Its recognized antigen is unknown. Base qualities are not at hand, and no much larger clone is one base apart. The CDR3 regions of human TCRbeta chains were subjected to immunosequencing. The original pipeline was this. Repertoire TCRs were checked for matches against a reference library of SARS-CoV-2-specific TCRs that had been generated using the MIRA antigen-specificity platform. Breadth was defined as the fraction of unique TCRs that were SARS-CoV-2-associated. Depth was defined as the fraction of total T cells that were SARS-CoV-2-associated. Using the MIRA data, each spike-specific TCR was mapped to the spike region that the TCR reacts to and placed in a CD4 or CD8 class. Log10-transformed breadth and depth values were compared by one-way ANOVA with Sidak's multiple comparisons tests. What TCRdb holds here is the immuneACCESS table cut down to in-frame rearrangements. Part of the clones is not present; checked against another copy, under half of the missing clones reflect an unresolved V gene, and the others are unexplained. The DNA gave D and trimming, while V, J and clone size come from that table. In this sample the table shows roughly 30,000 clones, roughly 74% of which occur a single time. The ten largest clones capture more than 4% of the sample.

The sample's time point label is to be understood as: about 28 days (+/-7) after the second vaccine dose. AZD1222 recipients with second doses at about 4 weeks or about 12 weeks were pooled, because spike-specific TCR depth and breadth did not differ between schedules. Samples from vaccinated people were obtained from the UK trials COV001 and COV002, which included a single-blind randomized controlled phase 2/3 trial of AZD1222 (ChAdOx1 nCoV-19) in healthy adults. For TCRbeta chain sequencing, PBMC samples were collected from trial participants at day 0 and at day 28 after the second dose. The cysteine opens and the phenylalanine closes a CDR3 of 14 amino acids. The only DNA kept is the CDR3, 42 bases in frame from the first base. From a lookup of the germline V gene, CDR1 and CDR2 are SGHAT and FQNNGV. Relative to germline, V is 3 bases shorter and J is 4 bases shorter, with 13 bases between their ends.

This sample stems from a study of T cell responses to AZD1222 COVID-19 vaccine (dated by TCRdb to about 2021). About the study as a whole: TCR sequencing was performed for some 250 trial participants, of whom about 200 were given two doses of AZD1222 and approximately 25 were given two doses of MenACWY control vaccine. Enrollment into the trials was organized by age into subgroups of 18-55, 56-69 and 70-plus years, and those subgroups contained about 160, 30 and 59 TCR-sequenced participants, respectively.

The research as a whole found: A significant rise in spike-specific TCR breadth and depth was observed after two AZD1222 doses relative to day 0 and relative to MenACWY recipients. In the small 56-69-year group, the increase in depth fell short of significance, most likely because of low power. Nearly half of unique spike-specific TCRs reportedly recognized epitopes outside regions mutated in the B.1.351 and B.1.1.7 variants. Because no day 14 peak-response samples were available, repertoires were characterized only after the peak T cell response. Vaccine-associated CD4 TCRs spanned the whole spike protein, with dominant responses in regions 160-218 and 743-854. Most participants were white British and females outnumbered males, and the authors suggested that clonal diversity may have been underestimated. Conclusions about previously exposed vaccinees are limited because only five to seven AZD1222 recipients were SARS-CoV-2 seropositive at baseline.

Recombination linked TRBV11-2 to TRBJ2-7; matching of 5 bases hints at TRBD1 as the D gene. Sequenced material: peripheral blood, taken 28 days after the second AZD1222 dose. The TCR sequence derives from an adult who received the AZD1222 COVID-19 vaccine. The DNA reads TGTGCCAGCAGCTTGCAGGGTTCCAGGTACGAGCAGTACTTC. It codes for CASSLQGSRYEQYF.